This TCR beta chain was identified in a study of spatial heterogeneity in lung cancer. Across the whole study: On average, each unique TCR and UMI combination appeared more than ten times in raw reads.

This clonotype was recorded a few times. Each CDR3 protein is one row after TCRdb ran MiXCR on the 5' RACE reads. The top ten hold under 15% of the sample, which has 60,000 or so distinct CDR3 sequences, nearly 6.5% seen once. The J segment lost 0 bases and the V segment lost 4 bases, leaving 5 bases of the junction unmatched. The CDR3 has 16 residues. Per germline, CDR1 DFQATT and CDR2 SNEGSKA (reference sequence). Time point meaning: sample taken at primary tumor resection. Untreated early-stage non-small cell lung cancer patients, approximately 76 in total, were the donors. Researchers sequenced whole RNA taken from tumor, nontumor lung or frozen PBMC without sorting.

The sequencing used PBMCs, collected at surgery. The V and J genes are TRBV20-1 and TRBJ1-6, with 8 bases aligning to TRBD1. This sequence originates from a female donor with early-stage non-small cell lung cancer. CDR3 amino acids: CSATRQGSSYNSPLHF. The CDR3 DNA is TGCAGTGCTACCAGACAGGGGAGCTCCTATAATTCACCCCTCCACTTT.